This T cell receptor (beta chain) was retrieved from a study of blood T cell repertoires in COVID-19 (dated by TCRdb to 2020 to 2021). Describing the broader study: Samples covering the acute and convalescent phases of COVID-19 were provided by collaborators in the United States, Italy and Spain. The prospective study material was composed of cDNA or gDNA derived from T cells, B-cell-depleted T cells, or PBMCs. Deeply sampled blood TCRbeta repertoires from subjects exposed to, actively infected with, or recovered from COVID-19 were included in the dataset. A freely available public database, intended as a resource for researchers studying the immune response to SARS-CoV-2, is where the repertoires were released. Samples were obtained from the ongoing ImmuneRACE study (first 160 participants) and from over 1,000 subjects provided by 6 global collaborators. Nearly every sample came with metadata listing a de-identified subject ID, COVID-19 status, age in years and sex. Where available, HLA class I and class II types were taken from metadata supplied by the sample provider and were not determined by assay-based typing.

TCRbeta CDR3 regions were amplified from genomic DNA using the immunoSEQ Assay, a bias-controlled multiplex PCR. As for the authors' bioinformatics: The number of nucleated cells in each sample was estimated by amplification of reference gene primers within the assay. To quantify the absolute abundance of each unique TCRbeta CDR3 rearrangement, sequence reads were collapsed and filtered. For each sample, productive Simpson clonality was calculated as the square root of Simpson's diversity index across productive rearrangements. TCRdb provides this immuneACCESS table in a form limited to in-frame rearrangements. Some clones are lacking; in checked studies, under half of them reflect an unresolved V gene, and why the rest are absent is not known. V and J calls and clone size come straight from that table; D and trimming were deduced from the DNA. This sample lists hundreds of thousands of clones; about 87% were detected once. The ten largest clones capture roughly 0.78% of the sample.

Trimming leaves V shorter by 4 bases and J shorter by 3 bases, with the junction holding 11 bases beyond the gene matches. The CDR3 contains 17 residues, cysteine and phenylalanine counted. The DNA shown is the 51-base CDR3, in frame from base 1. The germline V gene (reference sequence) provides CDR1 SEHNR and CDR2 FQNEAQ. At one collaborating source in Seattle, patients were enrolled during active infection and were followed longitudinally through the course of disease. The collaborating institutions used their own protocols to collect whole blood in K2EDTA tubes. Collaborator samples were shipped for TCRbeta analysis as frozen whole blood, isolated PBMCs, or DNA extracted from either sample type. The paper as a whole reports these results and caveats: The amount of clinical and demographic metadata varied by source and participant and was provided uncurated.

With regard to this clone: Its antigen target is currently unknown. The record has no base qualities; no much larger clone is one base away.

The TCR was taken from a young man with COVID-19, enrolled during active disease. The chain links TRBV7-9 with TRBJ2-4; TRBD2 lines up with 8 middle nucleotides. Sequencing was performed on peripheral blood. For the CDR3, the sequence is CASSSLRGGEDKNIQYF. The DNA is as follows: TGTGCCAGCAGCTCGCTTCGGGGGGGAGAGGACAAAAACATTCAGTACTTC.